This record covers a single T cell receptor beta chain. Its antigen is as yet unknown. The sample is drawn from a study of long-term antiretroviral therapy in people with HIV. General observations from the study: ART adherence, viral resistance and therapy changes went undocumented. Pre-ART clonal expansions dominated every time point's repertoire.

CDR1 is SNHLY and CDR2 is FYNNEI in the germline V gene. The CDR3 totals 14 residues. V lost 4 bases to trimming and J lost 0 bases, with 4 bases between them. The run of the v3.0 immunoSEQ assay was at survey level. A per-sample goal of about 40,000-50,000 T-cell genomes was targeted by sequencing. Profiled with immunoSEQ multiplex PCR; TCRdb holds only in-frame clones, not every one. The sample lists roughly 23,000 clones; roughly 82% were seen once. About 1-11 million cryopreserved PBMC were held in samples before DNA extraction. This receptor was identified in a man aged 30 to 45 with HIV. The genes are TRBV2 and TRBJ1-6; D ambiguous. Sequenced here: unsorted PBMCs, sampled around 6 years after starting antiretroviral therapy. The CDR3: CASSGSSYNSPLHF. The CDR3 DNA follows: TGTGCCAGCAGTGGGAGCTCCTATAATTCACCCCTCCACTTT.